The rows below give T cell receptor beta chains drawn from one sample of a study of CD8 T cells in Susac syndrome. Each CDR3 protein is one row after TCRdb ran MiXCR on the immunoSEQ multiplex PCR reads. Of about 200,000 distinct CDR3 sequences in the sample, 90% to 95% are singletons; the top ten hold roughly 0.088%. Sequenced input: CD4+ T cells from PBMCs. These receptors originate from a human donor with multiple sclerosis. The CDR3 runs from the conserved cysteine through the conserved F or W. The D gene is left open where the match is weak. Some rows mark clone size as missing; the rest say once, few, many or name a class of expanded clone.

V: TRBV29-1
size: .
J: TRBJ2-7
D: .
DNA: TGCAGCGTAATAAGGGCCTTGAATAACTACGAGCAGTACTTC
CDR3: CSVIRALNNYEQYF

V: TRBV20-1
size: .
J: TRBJ1-1
D: .
DNA: TGCAGTGCTTCGAGCAGGGGCCGCGGCACTGAAGCTTTCTTT
CDR3: CSASSRGRGTEAFF

V: TRBV20-1
size: once
J: TRBJ1-4
D: .
DNA: TGCAGTGCTTCCGGGACGGCGGATGAAAAACTGTTTTTT
CDR3: CSASGTADEKLFF

V: TRBV20-1
size: .
J: TRBJ2-7
D: TRBD2
DNA: TGCAGTGCCCGCCCCCGGGACTACTCCTACGAGCAGTACTTC
CDR3: CSARPRDYSYEQYF

V: TRBV5-6
size: .
J: TRBJ2-3
D: .
DNA: TGTGCCAGCAGACGTACAGGGATGACAGATACGCAGTATTTT
CDR3: CASRRTGMTDTQYF

V: TRBV27
size: .
J: TRBJ2-5
D: TRBD1
DNA: TGTGCCAGCAGGGCGACAGGGGGTGGGTACCAAGAGACCCAGTACTTC
CDR3: CASRATGGGYQETQYF

V: TRBV29-1
size: .
J: TRBJ2-7
D: TRBD2
DNA: TGCAGCGTTGACGAGCGGGGAGGGAGGGAGCAGTACTTC
CDR3: CSVDERGGREQYF

V: TRBV6-5
size: .
J: TRBJ2-5
D: TRBD2
DNA: TGTGCCAGCAGTCTAGCGGGAGACGTTGTAGAGACCCAGTACTTC
CDR3: CASSLAGDVVETQYF

V: TRBV7-9
size: .
J: TRBJ2-1
D: .
DNA: TGTGCCAGCAGCTTGGTTGACAATGAGCAGTTCTTC
CDR3: CASSLVDNEQFF

V: TRBV20-1
size: .
J: TRBJ2-1
D: TRBD1
DNA: TGCAGTGGGACTACAGGGGGCTTCAACTATGAGCAGTTCTTC
CDR3: CSGTTGGFNYEQFF

V: TRBV7-6
size: .
J: TRBJ1-1
D: .
DNA: TGTGCCAGCAGCGGGGGGGCAGCGAGTAACACTGAAGCTTTCTTT
CDR3: CASSGGAASNTEAFF

V: TRBV2
size: .
J: TRBJ1-6
D: TRBD1
DNA: TGTGCCAGCAGCGACAGGGACGGCCACTCACCCCTCCACTTT
CDR3: CASSDRDGHSPLHF

V: TRBV14
size: .
J: TRBJ2-4
D: TRBD2
DNA: TGTGCCAGCAGCCAGAGCCCCCGTTCAGCGGGGGAGCTAGCCAAAAACATTCAGTACTTC
CDR3: CASSQSPRSAGELAKNIQYF

V: TRBV13
size: .
J: TRBJ1-2
D: .
DNA: TGTGCCAGTCGCCGAAGGGCTTTTACAGGCTCTAACTATGGCTACACCTTC
CDR3: CASRRRAFTGSNYGYTF

V: TRBV20-1
size: .
J: TRBJ1-5
D: .
DNA: TGCAGTGCTCTAAAATCAGGGCTTAGCAATCAGCCCCAGCATTTT
CDR3: CSALKSGLSNQPQHF

V: TRBV9
size: once
J: TRBJ2-1
D: TRBD2
DNA: TGTGCCAGCAGCGTAGAGGCGGGGGGGCTGTACAATGAGCAGTTCTTC
CDR3: CASSVEAGGLYNEQFF

V: TRBV3-1
size: .
J: TRBJ2-7
D: .
DNA: TGTGCCAGCAGCGTCGGGACGACGAGGGAGCAGTACTTC
CDR3: CASSVGTTREQYF

V: TRBV5-8
size: .
J: TRBJ1-1
D: .
DNA: TGTGCCAGCAGCCGAATGGGAGGGAATCAAGCTTTCTTT
CDR3: CASSRMGGNQAFF

V: TRBV18
size: .
J: TRBJ1-2
D: .
DNA: TGTGCCAGCTCATCGGGACTCACTCGAGGCTACACCTTC
CDR3: CASSSGLTRGYTF

V: TRBV7-2
size: .
J: TRBJ2-1
D: .
DNA: TGTGCCAGCAACACCCTCCGGGCGGCCACATACAATGAGCAGTTCTTC
CDR3: CASNTLRAATYNEQFF

V: TRBV7-9
size: once
J: TRBJ1-1
D: .
DNA: TGTGCCAGCAGCTTCACAGGGTTGAACACTGAAGCTTTCTTT
CDR3: CASSFTGLNTEAFF

V: TRBV7-9
size: .
J: TRBJ2-5
D: TRBD2
DNA: TGTGCCAGCAGCCTTTCCAGGGAAGCGGGAGACTTAAAGTACTTC
CDR3: CASSLSREAGDLKYF

V: TRBV7-8
size: .
J: TRBJ2-7
D: TRBD1
DNA: TGTGCCAGCAGCTTGGACAGGGACGAGCAGTACTTC
CDR3: CASSLDRDEQYF

V: TRBV29-1
size: .
J: TRBJ1-2
D: .
DNA: TGCAGCGTTGAAGCGAACAGCTATGGCTACACCTTC
CDR3: CSVEANSYGYTF

V: TRBV5-1
size: .
J: TRBJ2-2
D: .
DNA: TGCGCCAGCAGCTTGGATACAGCCGGGGAGCTGTTTTTT
CDR3: CASSLDTAGELFF

V: TRBV29-1
size: .
J: TRBJ2-7
D: .
DNA: TGCAGCGTTGGAAAAGGAGACGAGCAGTACTTC
CDR3: CSVGKGDEQYF

V: TRBV9
size: once
J: TRBJ2-5
D: TRBD2
DNA: TGTGCCAGCAGCGTAGGTACTAGCGGCCGGGAGACCCAGTACTTC
CDR3: CASSVGTSGRETQYF

V: TRBV20-1
size: .
J: TRBJ1-1
D: .
DNA: TGCAGTGCCCATAGTAACACTGAAGCTTTCTTT
CDR3: CSAHSNTEAFF

V: TRBV29-1
size: .
J: TRBJ2-3
D: .
DNA: TGCAGCGTTTCAATTACGAGGGTCTTGACAGATACGCAGTATTTT
CDR3: CSVSITRVLTDTQYF

V: TRBV30
size: .
J: TRBJ2-2
D: .
DNA: TGTGCCTGGAGTGAGGCGGCGAACACCGGGGAGCTGTTTTTT
CDR3: CAWSEAANTGELFF

V: TRBV20-1
size: .
J: TRBJ1-4
D: .
DNA: TGCAGTGCCTCCCGCGGCACAGGGGAAAAACTGTTTTTT
CDR3: CSASRGTGEKLFF

V: TRBV20-1
size: .
J: TRBJ2-5
D: TRBD2
DNA: TGCAGTGCTAGAGGCGGACTAGTAACGGAGACCCAGTACTTC
CDR3: CSARGGLVTETQYF

V: TRBV14
size: .
J: TRBJ2-1
D: TRBD2
DNA: TGTGCCAGCAGCCACGGACTAGCGGGAAACAATGAGCAGTTCTTC
CDR3: CASSHGLAGNNEQFF

V: TRBV27
size: .
J: TRBJ2-1
D: TRBD1
DNA: TGTGCCAGCAGTTCCTGGGGGCAGGGGGCTAATGAGCAGTTCTTC
CDR3: CASSSWGQGANEQFF

V: TRBV20-1
size: .
J: TRBJ2-4
D: .
DNA: TGCAGTGCTAGAGTTGCGGCCAAAAACATTCAGTACTTC
CDR3: CSARVAAKNIQYF

V: TRBV3-1
size: once
J: TRBJ2-5
D: TRBD2
DNA: TGTGCCAGCAAACTAGCGGGGGGCCCCTACCAAGAGACCCAGTACTTC
CDR3: CASKLAGGPYQETQYF

V: TRBV20-1
size: .
J: TRBJ1-2
D: .
DNA: TGCAGTGCAACTACAGGGTACGACTATGGCTACACCTTC
CDR3: CSATTGYDYGYTF

V: TRBV20-1
size: .
J: TRBJ2-5
D: .
DNA: TGCAGCCCCCAACAGGGTGGCGAGACCCAGTACTTC
CDR3: CSPQQGGETQYF

V: TRBV7-9
size: .
J: TRBJ2-1
D: TRBD1
DNA: TGTGCCAGCAGCTTAGGGACAGGGATATTATCCTACAATGAGCAGTTCTTC
CDR3: CASSLGTGILSYNEQFF

V: TRBV6-1
size: once
J: TRBJ2-6
D: TRBD2
DNA: TGTGCCAGCAGGGACACTAGCGGATCAACCTCTGGGGCCAACGTCCTGACTTTC
CDR3: CASRDTSGSTSGANVLTF

V: TRBV20-1
size: once
J: TRBJ2-2
D: .
DNA: TGCAGTGCTCAGGGGTCAGGGAACACCGGGGAGCTGTTTTTT
CDR3: CSAQGSGNTGELFF

V: TRBV5-4
size: .
J: TRBJ1-2
D: .
DNA: TGTGCCAGCAGCCCGGACAGTAACTATGGCTACACCTTC
CDR3: CASSPDSNYGYTF

V: TRBV7-2
size: .
J: TRBJ2-5
D: .
DNA: TGTGCCAGCAGCTTAGCGGGTAGAGAGACCCAGTACTTC
CDR3: CASSLAGRETQYF

V: TRBV27
size: .
J: TRBJ2-1
D: TRBD1
DNA: TGTGCCAGCAGTAAGTCCGGGACAGGGGTCAATGAGCAGTTCTTC
CDR3: CASSKSGTGVNEQFF

V: TRBV9
size: .
J: TRBJ2-1
D: .
DNA: TGTGCCAGCAGCGTAGCTGGGGAACTGCCCTACAATGAGCAGTTCTTC
CDR3: CASSVAGELPYNEQFF

V: TRBV3-1
size: .
J: TRBJ2-1
D: .
DNA: TGTGCCAGCAGCCAAGGGGGGGTGTACAATGAGCAGTTCTTC
CDR3: CASSQGGVYNEQFF

V: TRBV9
size: .
J: TRBJ1-2
D: .
DNA: TGTGCCAGCTCTTGGGGGGCTAACTATGGCTACACCTTC
CDR3: CASSWGANYGYTF

V: TRBV10-3
size: once
J: TRBJ1-2
D: .
DNA: TGTGCCATTTCCCGCGAGGCCTATGGCTACACCTTC
CDR3: CAISREAYGYTF

V: TRBV20-1
size: .
J: TRBJ1-2
D: TRBD1
DNA: TGCAGTGCTAGAAAGCCGGGACAGGGGGCCGACTACACCTTC
CDR3: CSARKPGQGADYTF

V: TRBV3-1
size: .
J: TRBJ1-1
D: .
DNA: TGTGCCAGCAGCCAAAGTGGGGGATTCACTGAAGCTTTCTTT
CDR3: CASSQSGGFTEAFF